The 24 T cell receptor beta chains in this list originate from one sample, sequenced in a study of OX40 agonist ivuxolimab in advanced cancers. Here immunoSEQ multiplex PCR was the method, and the copy in TCRdb shows in-frame clones only, minus some. The sample lists around 8,000 clones, over 55% seen once, with roughly 50% in the top ten. The sequencing here drew on CD4+ or CD8+ T cells sorted from blood, taken in a trial of the OX40 agonist ivuxolimab. All receptors derive from an adult with an advanced solid tumor such as melanoma, head and neck, liver or kidney cancer.

This clone was counted between two and nine times. This chain connects TRBV7-9 to TRBJ1-5, with TRBD1 matching 7 bases. The CDR3 is 14 amino acids. The J segment lost 4 bases and the V segment lost 5 bases, leaving 5 bases of the junction unmatched. Germline V gene data show CDR1 as SEHNR and CDR2 as FQNEAQ (reference sequence). CDR3: CASSHPGQNQPQHF. In DNA form, the CDR3 reads TGTGCCAGCAGCCACCCGGGACAGAATCAGCCCCAGCATTTT.

V and J are TRBV27 and TRBJ2-7, with 12 bases lining up with TRBD2. The CDR3 covers 15 residues. V lost 5 bases, J lost 2 bases, and 4 bases stayed unmatched. Germline CDR1 reads MNHEY; CDR2 reads SMNVEV (reference sequence). Here the CDR3 DNA reads TGTGCCAGCAGTCTACTAGCGGGGGGAACCTACGAGCAGTACTTC. Its translation is CASSLLAGGTYEQYF.

The gene calls are TRBV9 and TRBJ2-3; D is perhaps TRBD1 (6 bases). The germline gives CDR1 SGDLS, CDR2 YYNGEE. The CDR3 sequence is 16 residues long. Trimming left V 3 bases short and J 4 bases short, with 18 bases between. CDR3 amino acids: CASSAQGAKSADTQYF. CDR3 nucleotides: TGTGCCAGCAGCGCACAGGGTGCAAAGTCGGCAGATACGCAGTATTTT. The full variable domain, in which reference TRBV9 and TRBJ2-3 provide the parts outside the CDR3, is DSGVTQTPKHLITATGQRVTLRCSPRSGDLSVYWYQQSLDQGLQFLIQYYNGEERAKGNILERFSAQQFPDLHSELNLSSLELGDSALYFCASSAQGAKSADTQYFGPGTRLTVL.

CDR3 amino acids: CASSVVTPTFF. Here the CDR3 DNA reads TGTGCCAGCAGCGTAGTAACCCCAACTTTCTTT. The rearrangement uses TRBV9 and TRBJ1-1, with D hard to call. The V end was cut by 0 bases, the J end by 12 bases, with 9 bases between. From germline, CDR1 is SGDLS and CDR2 YYNGEE. The CDR3 loop spans 11 amino acids.

The count of this clone is one. The rearrangement uses TRBV7-3 and TRBJ2-3, with D tentatively TRBD1 or TRBD2 (5 bases each). Germline V gene lookup returns CDR1 SGHTA and CDR2 FQGTGA. V was trimmed by 5 bases and J by 2 bases, leaving 11 bases between them. The CDR3 extends over 14 amino acids. CDR3 protein: CASSDGASTDTQYF. In DNA form, the CDR3 reads TGTGCCAGCAGCGACGGGGCGTCCACAGATACGCAGTATTTT.

The J gene is TRBJ2-1, the V gene TRBV7-3; perhaps TRBD1 as D (5 bases). V was pared by 2 bases and J by 0 bases, with 8 bases between. Germline V gene lookup returns CDR1 SGHTA and CDR2 FQGTGA. The CDR3 loop spans 15 amino acids. The CDR3, as DNA: TGTGCCAGCAGCTTATCTGACAGCTCCTACAATGAGCAGTTCTTC. This encodes CASSLSDSSYNEQFF.

This chain uses TRBV23-1 with TRBJ1-6; D is unclear. TRBV23-1 carries the ORF label, with uncertain function. V lost 3 bases to trimming and J lost 7 bases, with 13 bases between them. The CDR3 length is 15 residues. CDR3 protein: CASSHCLGENSPLHF. CDR3 nucleotide sequence: TGCGCCAGCAGTCACTGTCTTGGTGAAAATTCACCCCTCCACTTT.

The genes are TRBV6-1 and TRBJ2-1, with a weak D call TRBD1 (5 bases). CDR1 MNHNS and CDR2 SASEGT come from the germline V gene. This CDR3 comprises 16 residues. V gave up 2 bases and J gave up 2 bases, with 13 bases separating them. The CDR3 nucleotides are TGTGCCAGCAGTGAAACTCCCCAGGGAACCTACAATGAGCAGTTCTTC. Residues: CASSETPQGTYNEQFF.

This clone showed up just a few times. The chain is built from TRBV4-2 and TRBJ1-3; D gene ambiguous. Trimming cost V 0 bases and J 0 bases, with 12 bases left between them. The CDR3 extends over 17 amino acids. Germline-derived CDR1 and CDR2 are LGHNA and YNFKEQ. The CDR3 protein is CASSQERDGSSGNTIYF. The CDR3 nucleotides are TGTGCCAGCAGCCAAGAAAGGGATGGGAGCTCTGGAAACACCATATATTTT.

The CDR3: CASSYGSEQETQYF. Here the CDR3 DNA reads TGTGCCAGCAGTTACGGCTCGGAACAAGAGACCCAGTACTTC. The chain joins TRBV6-4 to TRBJ2-5; no firm D call. CDR3 length: 14 residues. Germline CDR1 reads MRHNA; CDR2 reads SNTAGT. Trimming took 5 bases from V and 2 from J, leaving 12 bases between them.

The V gene is TRBV5-4, the J gene TRBJ1-6; 7 bases map to TRBD1. The CDR3 is made up of 19 amino acids. From germline, CDR1 is SGHNT and CDR2 YYREEE (reference sequence). J was trimmed by 6 bases and V by 4 bases; bases with no gene match: 19. The CDR3 loop reads CASSPKLHRGWKGNSPLHF. The DNA of the CDR3 is TGTGCCAGCAGCCCCAAACTACACAGGGGATGGAAGGGTAATTCACCCCTCCACTTT.

The chain links TRBV29-1 to TRBJ2-1; 8 bases line up with TRBD1. The ends lost 6 bases at V and 4 bases at J; junction bases unmatched: 8. The CDR3 is 14 amino acids. Germline CDR1 and CDR2: SQVTM and ANQGSEA. In DNA form, the CDR3 reads TGCAGCGTAACCGGGACAGGCTTGTACAATGAGCAGTTCTTC. Amino acid sequence: CSVTGTGLYNEQFF.

This clone has only one observation. J is TRBJ2-5 and V is TRBV6-6; weak D call: TRBD2 (5 bases). Deletions cut 5 bases from V and 2 bases from J, with 18 bases between. The CDR3 spans 16 residues. Germline lookup yields CDR1 MNHNY and CDR2 SVGAGI (reference sequence). CDR3: CASSPPSPSGQETQYF. CDR3 in DNA: TGTGCCAGCAGTCCCCCGAGTCCATCGGGGCAAGAGACCCAGTACTTC.

The chain is built from TRBV6-1 and TRBJ1-1; 11 bases map to TRBD1. CDR1 MNHNS and CDR2 SASEGT come from the germline V gene. V dropped 1 base and J dropped 5; count of bases not matched to a gene: 3. The CDR3 is 15 residues long. The CDR3 nucleotides read TGTGCCAGCAGTGAAGTGGGACAGGGGGGGACTGAAGCTTTCTTT. Its protein is CASSEVGQGGTEAFF.

This clone was counted between two and nine times. The J gene is TRBJ1-5, the V gene TRBV4-1; D ambiguous. V was shortened by 1 base and J by 4 bases, with 5 bases between the two germline ends. Germline CDR1 is MGHRA and CDR2 is YSYEKL. The CDR3 has 13 residues. Here the CDR3 reads CASSQVENQPQHF. DNA of the CDR3: TGCGCCAGCAGCCAAGTCGAGAATCAGCCCCAGCATTTT.

The chain joins TRBV27 to TRBJ2-1; the D is unclear. Germline V CDR1 and CDR2: MNHEY, SMNVEV (reference sequence). The CDR3 length is 16 residues. V was pared by 1 base and J by 5 bases, with 15 bases between. The DNA of the CDR3 is TGTGCCAGCAGTTTATTTCGGGCTAGACGGGACAATGAGCAGTTCTTC. Translating it yields CASSLFRARRDNEQFF.

The chain joins TRBV6-5 to TRBJ1-1; possible D gene TRBD1, 5 bases. Trimming removed 5 bases from V and 4 bases from J, with 14 bases in between. The CDR3 runs to 14 residues. Germline CDR1 is MNHEY and CDR2 is SVGAGI. The CDR3 sequence: CASSHDSPSTEAFF. DNA for the CDR3: TGTGCCAGCAGTCACGACAGCCCGAGCACTGAAGCTTTCTTT.

This chain joins TRBV11-2 and TRBJ1-6, with D possibly matching TRBD1 (5 bases). The germline gives CDR1 SGHAT, CDR2 FQNNGV. This CDR3 is built from 13 residues. The V gene lost 7 bases and the J gene lost 9 bases, with 13 bases spanning the gap. Written as DNA, the CDR3 is TGTGCCAGCACCCCAGACAGTTTTTCACCCCTCCACTTT. Residues: CASTPDSFSPLHF.

The chain links TRBV6-5 to TRBJ1-1; maybe TRBD1 (5 bases). There are 15 residues in the CDR3. The V gene's germline CDR1 is MNHEY and CDR2 SVGAGI. V gave up 2 bases and J gave up 1 base, with 11 bases separating them. CDR3 residues: CASSYRSGKNTEAFF. CDR3 DNA sequence: TGTGCCAGCAGTTACCGTTCAGGGAAGAACACTGAAGCTTTCTTT.

V gene TRBV7-9 combines with J gene TRBJ2-7, with D possibly being TRBD1 (5 bases). Germline lookup yields CDR1 SEHNR and CDR2 FQNEAQ (reference sequence). The CDR3 covers 12 residues. The ends were cut back, 6 bases at V and 4 bases at J, with 10 bases in the middle. The CDR3: CASRDTLYEQYF. The CDR3 nucleotides are TGTGCCAGCAGGGACACCCTGTACGAGCAGTACTTC.

This clone counts as medium-sized (0.01 to 0.1%). This chain joins TRBV6-5 and TRBJ2-7; D may correspond to TRBD1 or TRBD2 (5 bases each). The CDR3 has 15 residues. The V end lost 3 bases, the J end lost 7 bases, and 19 bases lay between the germline ends. Germline V lookup: CDR1 MNHEY, CDR2 SVGAGI. The CDR3 nucleotides read TGTGCCAGCAGTTATCTTCGGGACCTACGTAAGGAGCAGTACTTC. Its protein product is CASSYLRDLRKEQYF.

This clone was seen only a few times. J is TRBJ1-1 and V is TRBV6-1; D not resolved. Germline V gives CDR1 MNHNS, CDR2 SASEGT. This CDR3 is 14 amino acids long. V lost 8 bases and J 3 bases, leaving 16 bases between the germline ends. The CDR3 nucleotides read TGTGCCAGCCAGGACCGATTTCCCGACACTGAAGCTTTCTTT. It encodes CASQDRFPDTEAFF.

This clone was counted a few times. The chain combines TRBV12-5 with TRBJ2-1; 10 bases align to TRBD2. Germline CDR1 LGHNT, CDR2 FRNRAP. The CDR3 runs to 14 residues. Germline trimming cut 3 bases from V and 7 bases from J; bases unmatched to any gene: 3. The CDR3 nucleotides read TGTGCTAGTGGTTTAGCGGGGGGGCCAAATGAGCAGTTCTTC. Its protein is CASGLAGGPNEQFF. The full variable domain, completed using reference TRBV12-5 and TRBJ2-1, is DARVTQTPRHKVTEMGQEVTMRCQPILGHNTVFWYRQTMMQGLELLAYFRNRAPLDDSGMPKDRFSAEMPDATLATLKIQPSEPRDSAVYFCASGLAGGPNEQFFGPGTRLTVL.

CDR3 in amino acids: CASSPGTTGANEQFF. The CDR3 region has the DNA TGTGCCAGCAGCCCCGGGACTACCGGAGCCAATGAGCAGTTCTTC. The chain is built from TRBV6-4 and TRBJ2-1; 7 bases agree with TRBD2. This CDR3 contains 15 residues. Germline assignment: CDR1 MRHNA and CDR2 SNTAGT. The V segment lost 6 bases and the J segment 6 bases; nucleotides outside the gene matches: 11.